This T cell receptor (beta chain) was captured by sequencing in a study of blood T cell repertoires in COVID-19. Study summary: The United States, Italy and Spain supplied acute and convalescent COVID-19 samples.

The CDR3 consists of 15 residues. The V end lost 0 bases, the J end lost 1 base, and 10 bases lay between the germline ends. In germline, CDR1 is SGHRS, CDR2 YFSETQ. Here immunoSEQ multiplex PCR was the method, and the copy in TCRdb shows in-frame clones only, minus some. The profile shows around 250,000 clones, 85% of them singletons. Recruitment covered 25 or so US areas and drew participants whose ages spanned roughly 18 to 95 years. Cohorts were based on clinical histories the participants reported. Sequencing used PBMCs or T cells enriched from blood (not recorded which). The sequence came from a woman aged 50 to 60 with acute COVID-19. The rearrangement links TRBV5-1 to TRBJ1-2, with D possibly matching TRBD1 (5 bases). CDR3 coding DNA: TGCGCCAGCAGCTTGGGGTTCCAGGGTAACTATGGCTACACCTTC. As protein: CASSLGFQGNYGYTF.